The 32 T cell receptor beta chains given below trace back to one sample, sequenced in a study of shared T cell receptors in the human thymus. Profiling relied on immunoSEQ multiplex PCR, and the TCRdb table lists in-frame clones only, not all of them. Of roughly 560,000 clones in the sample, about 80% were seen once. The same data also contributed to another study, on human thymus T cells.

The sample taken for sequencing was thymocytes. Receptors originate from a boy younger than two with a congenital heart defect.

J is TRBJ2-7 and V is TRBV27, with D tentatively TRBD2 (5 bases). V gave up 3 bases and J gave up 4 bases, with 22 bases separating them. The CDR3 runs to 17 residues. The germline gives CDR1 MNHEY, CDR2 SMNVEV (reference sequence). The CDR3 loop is CASSFSGLGAVEYEQYF. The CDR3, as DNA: TGTGCCAGCAGTTTTAGTGGGTTGGGAGCCGTGGAGTACGAGCAGTACTTC.

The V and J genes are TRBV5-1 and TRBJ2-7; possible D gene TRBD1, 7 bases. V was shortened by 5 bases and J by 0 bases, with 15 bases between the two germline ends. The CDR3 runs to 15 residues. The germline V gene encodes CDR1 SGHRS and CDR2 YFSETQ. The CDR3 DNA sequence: TGCGCCAGCAGGTGCGGGACAGAGAGCTCCTACGAGCAGTACTTC. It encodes CASRCGTESSYEQYF.

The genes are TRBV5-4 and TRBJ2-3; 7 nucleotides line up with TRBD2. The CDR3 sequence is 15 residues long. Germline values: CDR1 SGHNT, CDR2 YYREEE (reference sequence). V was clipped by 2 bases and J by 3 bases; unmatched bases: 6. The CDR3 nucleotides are TGTGCCAGCAGCTTTGCGGGAGATAGGACAGATACGCAGTATTTT. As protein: CASSFAGDRTDTQYF. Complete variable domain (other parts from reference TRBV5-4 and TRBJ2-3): ETGVTQSPTHLIKTRGQQVTLRCSSQSGHNTVSWYQQALGQGPQFIFQYYREEENGRGNFPPRFSGLQFPNYSSELNVNALELDDSALYLCASSFAGDRTDTQYFGPGTRLTVL.

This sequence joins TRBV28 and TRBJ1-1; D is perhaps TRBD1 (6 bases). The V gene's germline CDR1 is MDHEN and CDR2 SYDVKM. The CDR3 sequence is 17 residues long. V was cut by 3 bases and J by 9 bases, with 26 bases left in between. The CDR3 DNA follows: TGTGCCAGCAGTTTCTCTTATCGGACAGTCAAAATTGTTCAAGCTTTCTTT. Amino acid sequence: CASSFSYRTVKIVQAFF.

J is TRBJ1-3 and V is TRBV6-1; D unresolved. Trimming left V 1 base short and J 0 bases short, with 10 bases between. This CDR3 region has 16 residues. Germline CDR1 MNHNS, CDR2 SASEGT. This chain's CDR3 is CASSEGHTGSGNTIYF. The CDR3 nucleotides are TGTGCCAGCAGTGAAGGACACACCGGCTCTGGAAACACCATATATTTT.

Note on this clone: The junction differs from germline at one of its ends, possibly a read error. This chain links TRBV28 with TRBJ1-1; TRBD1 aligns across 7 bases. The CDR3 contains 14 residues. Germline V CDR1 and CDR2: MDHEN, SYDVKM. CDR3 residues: CASRATGPNIEAFF. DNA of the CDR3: TGTGCCAGCAGGGCGACAGGGCCGAACATTGAAGCTTTCTTT.

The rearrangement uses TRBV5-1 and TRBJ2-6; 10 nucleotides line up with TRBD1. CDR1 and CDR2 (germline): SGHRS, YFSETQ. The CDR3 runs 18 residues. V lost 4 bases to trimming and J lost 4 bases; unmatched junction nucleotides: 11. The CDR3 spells CASSPVGTGVPGANVLTF. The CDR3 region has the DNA TGCGCCAGCAGCCCGGTGGGGACAGGGGTCCCGGGGGCCAACGTCCTGACTTTC.

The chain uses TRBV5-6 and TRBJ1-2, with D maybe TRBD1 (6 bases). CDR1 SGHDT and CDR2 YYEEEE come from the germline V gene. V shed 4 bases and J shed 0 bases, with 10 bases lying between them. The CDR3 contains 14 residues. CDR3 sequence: CASSRQDSNYGYTF. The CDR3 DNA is TGTGCCAGCAGCCGACAGGATTCTAACTATGGCTACACCTTC. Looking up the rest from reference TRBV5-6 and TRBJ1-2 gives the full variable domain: DAGVTQSPTHLIKTRGQQVTLRCSPKSGHDTVSWYQQALGQGPQFIFQYYEEEERQRGNFPDRFSGHQFPNYSSELNVNALLLGDSALYLCASSRQDSNYGYTFGSGTRLTVV.

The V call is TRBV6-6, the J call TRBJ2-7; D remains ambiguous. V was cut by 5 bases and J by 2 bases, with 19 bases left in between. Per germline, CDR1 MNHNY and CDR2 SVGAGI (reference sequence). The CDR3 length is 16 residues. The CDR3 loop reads CASSPAFETRPYEQYF. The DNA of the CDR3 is TGTGCCAGCAGTCCAGCCTTCGAGACTCGTCCCTACGAGCAGTACTTC.

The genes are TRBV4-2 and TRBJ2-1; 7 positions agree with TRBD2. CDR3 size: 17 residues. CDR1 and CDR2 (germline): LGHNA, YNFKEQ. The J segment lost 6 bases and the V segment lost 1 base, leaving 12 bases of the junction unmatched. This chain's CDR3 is CASSQAYGGAGVNEQFF. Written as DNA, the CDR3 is TGTGCCAGCAGCCAAGCCTACGGCGGGGCGGGGGTCAATGAGCAGTTCTTC.

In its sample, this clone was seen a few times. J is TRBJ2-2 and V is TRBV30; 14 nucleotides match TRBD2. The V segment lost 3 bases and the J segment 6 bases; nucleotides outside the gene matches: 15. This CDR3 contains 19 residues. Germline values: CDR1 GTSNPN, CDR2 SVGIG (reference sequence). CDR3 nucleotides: TGTGCCTGGAGCATCGCCTGGGGACTAGCGGGAGCTGGCGCCGGGGAGCTGTTTTTT. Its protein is CAWSIAWGLAGAGAGELFF.

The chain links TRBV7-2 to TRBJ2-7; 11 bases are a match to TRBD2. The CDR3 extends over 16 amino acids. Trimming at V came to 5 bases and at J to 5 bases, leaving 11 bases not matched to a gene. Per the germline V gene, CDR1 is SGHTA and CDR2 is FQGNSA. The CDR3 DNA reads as TGTGCCAGCAGCCCTGCCCCACTAGCGGGAGTCCACGAGCAGTACTTC. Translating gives CASSPAPLAGVHEQYF.

As DNA, the CDR3 is TGTGCCAGCAGCTTCCTGCGCCCCCCGCCTCCCTATGGCTACACCTTC. This gives the protein CASSFLRPPPPYGYTF. The gene calls are TRBV7-9 and TRBJ1-2; no firm D call. This CDR3 has 16 amino acids. The germline CDR1 and CDR2 sequences are SEHNR and FQNEAQ (reference sequence). Trimming took off 3 bases at V and 4 bases at J, with 18 bases between the two ends. The full variable domain, rest sourced from reference TRBV7-9 and TRBJ1-2, is DTGVSQNPRHKITKRGQNVTFRCDPISEHNRLYWYRQTLGQGPEFLTYFQNEAQLEKSRLLSDRFSAERPKGSFSTLEIQRTEQGDSAMYLCASSFLRPPPPYGYTFGSGTRLTVV.

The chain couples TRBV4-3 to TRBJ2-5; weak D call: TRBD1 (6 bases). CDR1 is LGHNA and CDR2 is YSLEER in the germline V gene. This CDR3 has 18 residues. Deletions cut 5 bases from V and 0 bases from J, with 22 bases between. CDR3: CASSEQKAGARYQETQYF. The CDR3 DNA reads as TGCGCCAGCAGCGAACAAAAGGCAGGGGCCCGGTACCAAGAGACCCAGTACTTC.

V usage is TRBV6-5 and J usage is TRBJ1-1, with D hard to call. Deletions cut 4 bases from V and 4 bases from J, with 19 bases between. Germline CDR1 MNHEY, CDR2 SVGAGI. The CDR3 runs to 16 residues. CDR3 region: CASSSLRRGAGTEAFF. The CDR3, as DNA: TGTGCCAGCAGTTCCCTCCGTCGGGGTGCGGGCACTGAAGCTTTCTTT.

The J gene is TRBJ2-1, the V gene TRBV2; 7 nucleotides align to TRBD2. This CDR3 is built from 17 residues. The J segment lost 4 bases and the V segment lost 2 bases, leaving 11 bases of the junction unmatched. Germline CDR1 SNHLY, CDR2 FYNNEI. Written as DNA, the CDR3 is TGTGCCAGCAGTGAAAGGTGTAACGGGAGGCGGTACAATGAGCAGTTCTTC. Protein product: CASSERCNGRRYNEQFF. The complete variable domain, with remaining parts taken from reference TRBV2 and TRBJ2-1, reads EPEVTQTPSHQVTQMGQEVILRCVPISNHLYFYWYRQILGQKVEFLVSFYNNEISEKSEIFDDQFSVERPDGSNFTLKIRSTKLEDSAMYFCASSERCNGRRYNEQFFGPGTRLTVL.

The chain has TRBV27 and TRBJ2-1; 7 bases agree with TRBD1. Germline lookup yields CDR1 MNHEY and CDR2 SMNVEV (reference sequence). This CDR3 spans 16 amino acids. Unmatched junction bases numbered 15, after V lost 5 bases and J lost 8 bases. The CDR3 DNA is TGTGCCAGCAGTGTACCCCGGGACAGCGGTTTCGATGAGCAGTTCTTC. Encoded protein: CASSVPRDSGFDEQFF.

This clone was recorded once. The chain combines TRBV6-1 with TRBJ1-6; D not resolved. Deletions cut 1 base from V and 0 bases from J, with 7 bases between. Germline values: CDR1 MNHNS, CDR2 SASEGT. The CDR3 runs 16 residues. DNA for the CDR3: TGTGCCAGCAGTGAAGTTCGGAGCTCCTATAATTCACCCCTCCACTTT. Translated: CASSEVRSSYNSPLHF.

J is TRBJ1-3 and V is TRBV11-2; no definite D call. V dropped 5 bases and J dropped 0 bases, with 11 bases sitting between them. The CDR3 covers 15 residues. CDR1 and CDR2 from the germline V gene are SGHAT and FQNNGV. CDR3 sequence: CASSREGDSGNTIYF. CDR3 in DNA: TGTGCCAGCAGCCGGGAGGGAGACTCTGGAAACACCATATATTTT. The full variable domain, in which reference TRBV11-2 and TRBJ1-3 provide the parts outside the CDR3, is EAGVAQSPRYKIIEKRQSVAFWCNPISGHATLYWYQQILGQGPKLLIQFQNNGVVDDSQLPKDRFSAERLKGVDSTLKIQPAKLEDSAVYLCASSREGDSGNTIYFGEGSWLTVV.

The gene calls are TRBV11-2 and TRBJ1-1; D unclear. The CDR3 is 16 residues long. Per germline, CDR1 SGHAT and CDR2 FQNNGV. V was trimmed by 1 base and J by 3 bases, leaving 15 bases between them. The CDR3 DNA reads TGTGCCAGCAGCTTAGGGGTTCCACAGTCGGACACTGAAGCTTTCTTT. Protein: CASSLGVPQSDTEAFF.

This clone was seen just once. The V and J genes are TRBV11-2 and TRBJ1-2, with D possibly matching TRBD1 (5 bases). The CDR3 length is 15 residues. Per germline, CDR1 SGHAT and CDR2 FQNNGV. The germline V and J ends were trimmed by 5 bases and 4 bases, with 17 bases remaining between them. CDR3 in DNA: TGTGCCAGCAGCCCCACCTCCCACAGGCCCTATGGCTACACCTTC. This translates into CASSPTSHRPYGYTF.

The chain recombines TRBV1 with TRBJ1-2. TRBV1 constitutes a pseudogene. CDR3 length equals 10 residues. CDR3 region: CTSTGRGYTF. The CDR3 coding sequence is TGCACCAGCACCGGTCGAGGCTACACCTTC.

This CDR3 reads CASSLRTSGRLSGYEQYF. The CDR3 bases are TGTGCCAGCAGCTTGAGGACTAGCGGGAGACTTTCCGGGTACGAGCAGTACTTC. This chain joins TRBV11-2 and TRBJ2-7, with 13 bases aligning to TRBD2. Per germline, CDR1 SGHAT and CDR2 FQNNGV. This CDR3 has 18 residues. With 3 bases clipped from V and 4 bases from J, the junction kept 12 bases outside the gene matches.

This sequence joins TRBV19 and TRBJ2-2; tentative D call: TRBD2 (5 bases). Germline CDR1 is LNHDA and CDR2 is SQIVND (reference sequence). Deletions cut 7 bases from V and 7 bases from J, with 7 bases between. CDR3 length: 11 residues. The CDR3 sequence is CASNGVGELFF. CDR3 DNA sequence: TGTGCCAGTAACGGGGTCGGGGAGCTGTTTTTT.

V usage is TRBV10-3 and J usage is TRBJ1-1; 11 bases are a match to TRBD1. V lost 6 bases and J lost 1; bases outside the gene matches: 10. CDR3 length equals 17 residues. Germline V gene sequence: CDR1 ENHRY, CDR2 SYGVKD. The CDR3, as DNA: TGTGCCATCAGGACAACGGGACAGGGGGGCGCGAACACTGAAGCTTTCTTT. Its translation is CAIRTTGQGGANTEAFF.

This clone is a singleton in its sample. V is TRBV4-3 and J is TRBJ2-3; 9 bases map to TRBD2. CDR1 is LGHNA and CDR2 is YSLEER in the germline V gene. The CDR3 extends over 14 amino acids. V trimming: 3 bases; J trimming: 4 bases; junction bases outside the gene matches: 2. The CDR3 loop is CASSQGTSSDTQYF. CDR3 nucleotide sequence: TGCGCCAGCAGCCAGGGGACTAGCTCAGATACGCAGTATTTT.

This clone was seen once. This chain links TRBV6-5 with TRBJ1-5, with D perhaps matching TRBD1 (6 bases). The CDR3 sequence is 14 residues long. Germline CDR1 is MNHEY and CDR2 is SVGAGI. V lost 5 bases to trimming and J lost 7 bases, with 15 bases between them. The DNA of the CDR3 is TGTGCCAGCAGTCCGGGGACAATGCGGCAGCCCCAGCATTTT. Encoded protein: CASSPGTMRQPQHF.

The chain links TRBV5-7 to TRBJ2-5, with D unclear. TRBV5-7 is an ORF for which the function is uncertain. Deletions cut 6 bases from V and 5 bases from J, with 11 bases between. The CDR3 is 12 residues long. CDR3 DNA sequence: TGTGCCAGCACCTTTATTTCCGAGACCCAGTACTTC. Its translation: CASTFISETQYF.

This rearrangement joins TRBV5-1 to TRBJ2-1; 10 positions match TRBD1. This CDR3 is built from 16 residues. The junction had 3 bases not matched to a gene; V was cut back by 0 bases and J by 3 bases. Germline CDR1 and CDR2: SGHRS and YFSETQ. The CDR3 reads CASSLAGQGVYNEQFF. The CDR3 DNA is TGCGCCAGCAGCTTGGCCGGACAGGGGGTCTACAATGAGCAGTTCTTC.

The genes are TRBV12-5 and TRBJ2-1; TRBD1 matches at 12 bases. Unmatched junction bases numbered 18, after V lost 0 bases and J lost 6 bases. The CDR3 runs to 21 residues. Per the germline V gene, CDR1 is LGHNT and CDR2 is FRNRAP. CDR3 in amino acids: CASGLVRRDRGLAGSSNEQFF. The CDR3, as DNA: TGTGCTAGTGGTTTGGTACGCCGGGACAGGGGGCTAGCGGGAAGCTCCAATGAGCAGTTCTTC.

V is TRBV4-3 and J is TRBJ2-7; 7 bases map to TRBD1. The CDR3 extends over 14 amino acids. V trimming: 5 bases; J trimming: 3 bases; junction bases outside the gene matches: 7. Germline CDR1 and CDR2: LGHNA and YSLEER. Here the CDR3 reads CASSAWTGSYEQYF. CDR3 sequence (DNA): TGCGCCAGCAGCGCGTGGACAGGTAGCTACGAGCAGTACTTC.

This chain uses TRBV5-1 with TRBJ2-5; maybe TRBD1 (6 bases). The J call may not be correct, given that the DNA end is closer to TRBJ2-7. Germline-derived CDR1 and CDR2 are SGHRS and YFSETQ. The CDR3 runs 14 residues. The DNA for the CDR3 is TGCGCCAGCAAACCTGGACAGACCTCCTACGAGCAGTACTTC. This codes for CASKPGQTSYEQYF.